The rows below give T cell receptor beta chains drawn from one sample of a study of shared clonotypes between healthy human individuals. The data were produced by immunoSEQ multiplex PCR, yet TCRdb's version contains in-frame clones alone and is incomplete. This sample yields millions of clones, of which 93% are seen a single time; 0.3% to 0.4% belongs to the top ten. Sequencing was carried out using naive CD4+ T cells from PBMCs. These receptors originate from a young man in good health. Some clones in this sample may be carry-over from other donors' samples. Each CDR3 is given with its conserved first and last residue. D genes are given only for firm matches. A clone size is listed for some rows: how often the clone was seen (once, few, many), or a class if it is expanded.

clone size,V gene,D gene,J gene,CDR3 DNA,CDR3 protein
NA,TRBV30,TRBD1,TRBJ2-7,TGTGCCTGGAGTGTACCGGGACAGAGACCCTACGAGCAGTACTTC,CAWSVPGQRPYEQYF
NA,TRBV6-1,TRBD2,TRBJ2-1,TGTGCCAGCAGTGGAAGACTAGCGGGTCACTACAATGAGCAGTTCTTC,CASSGRLAGHYNEQFF
NA,TRBV18,NA,TRBJ2-5,TGTGCCAGCTCACCTCGGTCGGAGACCCAGTACTTC,CASSPRSETQYF
NA,TRBV18,NA,TRBJ2-1,TGTGCCAGCTCACTCCAGCGCCCAGCATCCTACAATGAGCAGTTCTTC,CASSLQRPASYNEQFF
NA,TRBV28,TRBD2,TRBJ2-7,TGTGCCAGCACCGAGCGGGAGGCCTACGAGCAGTACTTC,CASTEREAYEQYF
once,TRBV7-9,TRBD1,TRBJ2-1,TGTGCCAGCGGACAGGGCTTACCCAATGAGCAGTTCTTC,CASGQGLPNEQFF
NA,TRBV7-8,NA,TRBJ2-1,TGTGCCAGCAGCTTAAGGGGGGCAACTTACAATGAGCAGTTCTTC,CASSLRGATYNEQFF
few,TRBV11-1,NA,TRBJ1-1,TGTGCCAGCAGCTTCACTGGTAACACTGAAGCTTTCTTT,CASSFTGNTEAFF
NA,TRBV7-9,TRBD1,TRBJ2-6,TGTGCCAGCAGCCGACAGGGTCTTGGGGCCAACGTCCTGACTTTC,CASSRQGLGANVLTF
NA,TRBV19,NA,TRBJ1-1,TGTGCCAGTAAACTGGACCGACAGAACACTGAAGCTTTCTTT,CASKLDRQNTEAFF
NA,TRBV6-6,NA,TRBJ2-7,TGTGCCAGCACCATGTTCAGCTTTGGCCACGAGCAGTACTTC,CASTMFSFGHEQYF
NA,TRBV28,NA,TRBJ2-2,TGTGCCAGCAGTGTCTCAGGGGCCCCGAACACCGGGGAGCTGTTTTTT,CASSVSGAPNTGELFF
NA,TRBV25-1,TRBD1,TRBJ1-3,TGTGCCAGCAGTTCCCAAGGACAGGGGGGTCCTGTCACCATATATTTT,CASSSQGQGGPVTIYF
NA,TRBV27,NA,TRBJ2-2,TGTGCCAGCAGTTTAGGACAGACGATCAGTACCGCACACAACCAGGGGGAGCTGTTTTTT,CASSLGQTISTAHNQGELFF
NA,TRBV29-1,NA,TRBJ2-4,TGCAGCGTTGCAGGGCTTGCCAAAAACATTCAGTACTTC,CSVAGLAKNIQYF
once,TRBV5-6,TRBD1,TRBJ2-5,TGTGCCAGCAGCTCTAACCGACCGGACAGGGGGGCGCAGGAGACCCAGTACTTC,CASSSNRPDRGAQETQYF
NA,TRBV5-5,NA,TRBJ2-7,TGTGCCAGCAGCTTGGCTTCACTCGGCCCCGAGCAGTACTTC,CASSLASLGPEQYF
once,TRBV28,NA,TRBJ2-7,TGTGCCAGCAGGGGATCCTACGAGCAGTACTTC,CASRGSYEQYF
NA,TRBV7-2,TRBD2,TRBJ2-7,TGTGCCAGCCGATTAGGGAGGGCTACGACCTACGAGCAGTACTTC,CASRLGRATTYEQYF
NA,TRBV27,NA,TRBJ2-4,TGTGCCAGCTCCCTAAATAGTTATGGTCGGAACATTCAGTACTTC,CASSLNSYGRNIQYF
NA,TRBV5-1,NA,TRBJ2-7,TGCGCCAGCAGCTTAGCCAGTTCCTACGAGCAGTACTTC,CASSLASSYEQYF
NA,TRBV28,NA,TRBJ1-2,TGTGCCAGCAACACGGGAACCTGGGGTAAGGCCTATGGCTACACCTTC,CASNTGTWGKAYGYTF